A selection of T cell receptor beta chains follows, all from one sample in a study of beta chain features in type 1 diabetes. Only in-frame clones appear in the TCRdb table, and some are missing; sequencing was by immunoSEQ multiplex PCR. The data hold 350,000 to 450,000 clones, with around 13% observed a single time. Source material: naive CD4+ T cells from blood. These receptors were collected from a man aged 30 to 39 in good health. CDR3s include the opening cysteine and the closing phenylalanine or tryptophan. The D gene is left open where the match is weak. The size of a clone is reported for some rows only, either as once, few or many, or as a class for expanded clones.

TRBJ1-2 - - TRBV19 TGTGCCAGTTCGCGGACGGGAACTAACTATGGCTACACCTTC CASSRTGTNYGYTF
TRBJ2-1 - - TRBV9 TGTGCCAGCAGTACCCACGGGGAAAATGAGCAGTTCTTC CASSTHGENEQFF
TRBJ2-1 - - TRBV5-4 TGTGCCAGCAGAGATCCGGGACGGAGGAATGAGCAGTTCTTC CASRDPGRRNEQFF
TRBJ2-1 few - TRBV7-2 TGTGCCAGCAGCTTGTTGAATGAGCAGTTCTTC CASSLLNEQFF
TRBJ2-3 few - TRBV15 TGTGCCACCAGCAGATCCGGGGACAGCACAGATACGCAGTATTTT CATSRSGDSTDTQYF
TRBJ1-6 - - TRBV19 TGTGCCAGTAGTATAGGTCTGGACTCACCCCTCCACTTT CASSIGLDSPLHF
TRBJ2-3 - - TRBV5-1 TGCGCCAGCAGCCTACCCGAGCTAGCGAGCACAGATACGCAGTATTTT CASSLPELASTDTQYF
TRBJ2-1 - TRBD2 TRBV6-6 TGTGCCAGCAGACCAACTAGCGGGCCCACCAATGAGCAGTTCTTC CASRPTSGPTNEQFF
TRBJ2-2 - TRBD1 TRBV18 TGTGCCAGCTCACCACCGGGACAGGTTCGGACCGGGGAGCTGTTTTTT CASSPPGQVRTGELFF
TRBJ2-7 - - TRBV7-2 TGTGCCAGCAGCCCCACCCGGATCGGGTACGAGCAGTACTTC CASSPTRIGYEQYF
TRBJ2-5 - - TRBV7-7 TGTGCCAGCAGCCTAGGGAGCATCCGCGGAGAGACCCAGTACTTC CASSLGSIRGETQYF
TRBJ2-3 few TRBD2 TRBV7-9 TGTGCCAGCAGCGGACTAGCGGGGGGCCCAGATACGCAGTATTTT CASSGLAGGPDTQYF
TRBJ2-1 few - TRBV6-6 TGTGCCAGCAGGGAGGAGGCAAGTGAGCAGTTCTTC CASREEASEQFF
TRBJ1-1 few - TRBV18 TGTGCCAGCTCACTAGGACAAAACACTGAAGCTTTCTTT CASSLGQNTEAFF
TRBJ1-2 - TRBD1 TRBV7-2 TGTGCCAGCAGCCTGTCCGGGACAGGGTCTTATGGCTACACCTTC CASSLSGTGSYGYTF
TRBJ2-7 few TRBD2 TRBV7-9 TGTGCCAGCAGCCTTTGGCGGGGGATCTCCTACGAGCAGTACTTC CASSLWRGISYEQYF
TRBJ2-3 - - TRBV19 TGTAAGGCCTCAGATACGCAGTATTTT CKASDTQYF
TRBJ2-5 few - TRBV20-1 TGCAGTGCTACCTCAAGGGAGACCCAGTACTTC CSATSRETQYF
TRBJ2-1 - TRBD1 TRBV19 TGTGCCAGTAGTATCGGCGTCACAGGGGACGAGCAGTTCTTC CASSIGVTGDEQFF
TRBJ2-1 few - TRBV19 TGTGCCAGTAGTATAGGTGGTTTCAATGAGCAGTTCTTC CASSIGGFNEQFF
TRBJ2-3 - - TRBV10-3 TGTGCCATCAGTGACAGAATTTCCACAGATACGCAGTATTTT CAISDRISTDTQYF
TRBJ2-7 - - TRBV18 TGTGCCAGCTCACCGGGACGGGGTGCGATTTCGGGCGAGCAGTACTTC CASSPGRGAISGEQYF
TRBJ1-1 few - TRBV10-3 TGTGCCATCAGTGATCGGGGAACGACTGAAGCTTTCTTT CAISDRGTTEAFF
TRBJ1-2 - - TRBV2 TGTGCCAGCAGTGAGTACAGCCCCTATGGCTACACCTTC CASSEYSPYGYTF
TRBJ2-4 few TRBD1 TRBV7-9 TGTGCCAGCAGCTTGGACAGGGACGCGTTAGCCAAAAACATTCAGTACTTC CASSLDRDALAKNIQYF
TRBJ2-5 few - TRBV4-1 TGCGCCAGCAGCCAAGCCCCGACAGAGACCCAGTACTTC CASSQAPTETQYF
TRBJ2-7 few TRBD1 TRBV6-1 TGTGCCAGCAAAGAGGACAGGGTATCCTACGAGCAGTACTTC CASKEDRVSYEQYF
TRBJ1-6 few - TRBV6-6 TGTGCCAGCAGTTACAGGGGTGATAATTCACCCCTCCACTTT CASSYRGDNSPLHF
TRBJ2-1 few - TRBV7-2 TGTGCCAGCAGCTCGGTTGGCGGGGGCCTTGGCCACAATGAGCAGTTCTTC CASSSVGGGLGHNEQFF
TRBJ1-1 few - TRBV5-1 TGCGCCAGCAGATCGTCATATGGGGAAAACACTGAAGCTTTCTTT CASRSSYGENTEAFF
TRBJ1-2 - - TRBV30 TGTGCCTGGAGCCTGCCGCCAAAAGATCGCTACACCTTC CAWSLPPKDRYTF
TRBJ2-1 few TRBD1 TRBV5-1 TGCGCCAGCAGCTTCATGCTACTCGGGACAGGGGTCGAGTATGAGCAGTTCTTC CASSFMLLGTGVEYEQFF
TRBJ1-2 - - TRBV29-1 TGCAGCGTTAACGCGGGGTCCCAGCTTAACTATGGCTACACCTTC CSVNAGSQLNYGYTF
TRBJ2-1 few TRBD2 TRBV5-6 TGTGCCAGCAGCTGGGGGACTAGCGGTTCCTACAATGAGCAGTTCTTC CASSWGTSGSYNEQFF
TRBJ1-4 - - TRBV29-1 TGCAGCGTTGAGGATGGAAAACTGTTTTTT CSVEDGKLFF
TRBJ1-1 few - TRBV19 TGTGCCAGTAGTATGGGCAGGCTGAACACTGAAGCTTTCTTT CASSMGRLNTEAFF
TRBJ1-1 few - TRBV7-2 TGTGCCAGCAGAATCAACACTGAAGCTTTCTTT CASRINTEAFF
TRBJ2-1 - TRBD2 TRBV18 TGTGCCAGCTCACCTCTTTTAAGGACTAGCGGGAACACTGGGTCTGAGCAGTTCTTC CASSPLLRTSGNTGSEQFF
TRBJ2-1 - - TRBV11-2 TGTGCCAGCAGCTTAGCACGGGATCTCTCATATGAGCAGTTCTTC CASSLARDLSYEQFF
TRBJ2-4 few - TRBV7-3 TGTGCCAGCAGCCCCCTTACGCCCATTCAGTACTTC CASSPLTPIQYF
TRBJ2-5 few - TRBV5-5 TGTGCCAGCACCAGGACAGAAAAGACCCAGTACTTC CASTRTEKTQYF
TRBJ1-3 few - TRBV25-1 TGTGCCAGCAGTGAATGGGGGAGCTCTGGAAACACCATATATTTT CASSEWGSSGNTIYF
TRBJ2-5 - - TRBV4-3 TGCGCCAGCAGCCAAGATAAAAGGAGAGGAGAGACCCAGTACTTC CASSQDKRRGETQYF